A selection of T cell receptor beta chains follows, all from one sample in a study of identical twins. TCRdb fed the 5' RACE reads into MiXCR, producing one record per CDR3 protein. This sample has under 250,000 distinct CDR3 sequences, with 7% to 8.5% found just once. This same sample was also taken into another study, of yellow fever vaccine responses in identical twins.

Sequenced sample: CD8+ T cells sorted from blood. The receptors come from a woman younger than 35 in good health. Each CDR3 is given without its conserved first and last residue. Each record gives: J gene, V gene, D gene, CDR3 protein. D genes are given only for firm matches.

TRBJ2-7 | TRBV4-1 | TRBD1 | ASSWRQGNDEQY
TRBJ1-1 | TRBV4-1 | - | ASSQVRGDTEAF
TRBJ2-7 | TRBV27 | TRBD2 | ASASGNTYEQY
TRBJ2-1 | TRBV5-5 | - | ASTFFEQTYNEQF
TRBJ1-1 | TRBV4-1 | - | ASSQDWPEMNTEAF
TRBJ2-3 | TRBV28 | TRBD2 | ASSRLAGETDTQY
TRBJ2-5 | TRBV2 | - | ASRAIAYQETQY
TRBJ2-7 | TRBV12-3/TRBV12-4 | TRBD2 | ASMTTGTRASEQY
TRBJ1-4 | TRBV7-9 | - | ASTVRGDNEKLF
TRBJ2-1 | TRBV12-3/TRBV12-4 | - | ASSPRFNEQF
TRBJ2-2 | TRBV9 | - | ASSAGTGELF
TRBJ2-3 | TRBV7-6 | - | ASSSRSPEGRNTDTQY
TRBJ2-1 | TRBV19 | TRBD2 | ATSGTSDYNEQF
TRBJ2-1 | TRBV28 | TRBD2 | ASSSGKAGGDYNEQF
TRBJ2-1 | TRBV9 | - | ASSPGGADYNEQF
TRBJ1-1 | TRBV28 | - | ASSLGRGNTEAF
TRBJ1-5 | TRBV21-1 | - | ASSKSKLNQPQH
TRBJ2-5 | TRBV7-9 | - | ASSLAQDTQETQY
TRBJ2-3 | TRBV5-1 | TRBD2 | ASSLELAGGPSREDTQY
TRBJ2-1 | TRBV6-4 | TRBD2 | ASSTGTSGVDEQF
TRBJ2-1 | TRBV5-6 | - | ASSADSPSSYNEQF
TRBJ2-5 | TRBV7-9 | - | ASSKDTWGQETQY
TRBJ2-7 | TRBV2 | - | ATVAGYEQY
TRBJ2-4 | TRBV3-1 | - | ASSQANEAGENIQY
TRBJ2-1 | TRBV10-2 | TRBD2 | ASIAAGSQYNEQF
TRBJ2-2 | TRBV28 | TRBD1 | ASSVGTEHTGELF